This TCR beta chain was retrieved from a study of T cell clonotyping in hematopoietic cell transplantation. Study-level results: CD4 and CD8 repertoire contributions could not be separated without sorting. Recipient TCR diversity dropped after transplant; expanded clonotypes rose from day 30 to 180.

The assay was immunoSEQ multiplex PCR, and TCRdb's table has in-frame clones only and misses some. Here the sample spans fewer than 40,000 clones, approximately 88% being singletons. The CDR3 is 20 residues long. V was clipped by 5 bases and J by 0 bases; unmatched bases: 12. From germline, CDR1 is SGHVS and CDR2 FNYEAQ. Notes on this clone: Its antigen is unknown.

Sequencing input: peripheral blood mononuclear cells. The origin of this receptor is a woman aged 40-49 years in good health. Some clones in this sample may be carry-over from other donors' samples. The chain is built from TRBV7-6 and TRBJ2-3, with 15 positions matching TRBD2. The CDR3 region has the DNA TGTGCCAGCAGCCCGCGACAGTACGGACTAGCGGGAGGGAGCACAGATACGCAGTATTTT. It yields the protein CASSPRQYGLAGGSTDTQYF.